This record concerns one T cell receptor (beta chain) sequence. Its antigen remains unidentified. This entry is derived from a study of CD8+CD57+ T cells in acquired aplastic anemia. Turning to the study itself: When averaged, DNA from sorted CD4+ and CD8+ cells came to 2.5 to 3.5 ug. CD4+ reads averaged around 9.9 million in healthy donors. Study conclusions and caveats: The study identified twenty-nine CD8+ CDR3 sequences shared by patients and controls.

The CDR3 consists of 13 residues. Germline assignment: CDR1 SGHTA and CDR2 FQGNSA. The trim removed 3 bases at V and 11 bases at J, leaving 3 bases unmatched. According to the study, genomic DNA was the template for TCR beta VDJ and CDR3 profiling. TCRdb redid the calling of the reads with MiXCR, one entry per CDR3 protein. The repertoire consists of about 190,000 distinct CDR3 sequences, with about half occurring once and the leading ten covering 16%. The rearrangement uses TRBV7-2 and TRBJ2-1; 11 bases map to TRBD2. Sequenced input: sorted CD4+, CD8+, or CD8+CD57+ T cells (not recorded which) from PBMCs. The origin of this receptor is a human donor in good health, serving as a control. CDR3 in amino acids: CASSLIAGGQQFF. The CDR3 DNA is TGTGCCAGCAGCTTGATAGCGGGGGGGCAGCAGTTCTTC.